The sequence of this T cell receptor (beta chain) was determined in a study of monozygotic twins with inflammatory bowel disease. With eight separate reactions per sample, the authors made cDNA. TCRdb reprocessed the 5' RACE reads and keeps a single row for each CDR3 protein, giving no DNA. This repertoire includes about 330,000 distinct CDR3 sequences. The sample taken for sequencing was blood. This receptor was taken from a human donor with ulcerative colitis or Crohn's disease, or a healthy co-twin of an affected twin (not recorded which).

The CDR3 region is CASSHPRDRGRNEQFF. This rearrangement joins TRBV4-1 to TRBJ2-1; TCRdb lists TRBD1, though no DNA is available to test this call. The CDR3 loop spans 16 amino acids. The germline V gene has CDR1 MGHRA and CDR2 YSYEKL.